A single sample gave rise to the 3 T cell receptor beta chains below, sequenced in a study of molecular identifiers for immune sequencing clone quantification. One entry per CDR3 protein results from TCRdb running MiXCR on the PCR reads. The repertoire holds 250,000 to 400,000 distinct CDR3 sequences, with about 22% as singletons. The sequencing input was naive CD8+ T cells from blood, with Jurkat cell RNA spiked in. The subset here: FACS-sorted CD8+CD4-CCR7+CD45RA+ naive T cells. These receptors all stem from a human donor in good health. Some libraries in this study had Jurkat cell RNA spiked in.

This clonotype was seen more than once but under ten times. This chain links TRBV18 with TRBJ2-6, with unresolved D. Germline-derived CDR1 and CDR2 are KGHSH and LQKENI. The CDR3 length is 15 residues. V was clipped by 0 bases and J by 3 bases, with 6 bases between them. CDR3: CASSPPTGGANVLTF. CDR3 nucleotide sequence: TGTGCCAGCTCACCACCAACCGGTGGGGCCAACGTCCTGACTTTC.

This clonotype was detected ten times or more. As DNA, the CDR3 is TGTGCCAGCAGCCCCGGACAGTCTAGCACAGATACGCAGTATTTT. Translation: CASSPGQSSTDTQYF. This chain joins TRBV7-8 and TRBJ2-3; TRBD1 is a possible D gene (6 bases). CDR1 and CDR2 from the germline V gene are SGHVS and FQNEAQ. V was trimmed by 5 bases and J by 0 bases, leaving 12 bases between them. This CDR3 spans 15 amino acids. Full variable domain (outside the CDR3, taken from reference TRBV7-8 and TRBJ2-3): GAGVSQSPRYKVAKRGQDVALRCDPISGHVSLFWYQQALGQGPEFLTYFQNEAQLDKSGLPSDRFFAERPEGSVSTLKIQRTQQEDSAVYLCASSPGQSSTDTQYFGPGTRLTVL.

In its sample, this clonotype was seen many times. V is TRBV6-5 and J is TRBJ1-3, with 8 bases that match TRBD1. The V gene end was trimmed by 5 bases and the J gene end by 8 bases; junction bases not matched to a gene: 14. Germline-derived CDR1 and CDR2 are MNHEY and SVGAGI. CDR3 length equals 16 residues. The CDR3 protein is CASSRIGTGIPDTIYF. CDR3 bases: TGTGCCAGCAGTCGTATCGGGACAGGAATTCCAGACACCATATATTTT.